These T cell receptor beta chains were read from a single sample in a study of blood T cell repertoires in COVID-19. The table came from immunoSEQ multiplex PCR; TCRdb's copy has only in-frame clones and leaves some out. The data contain 200,000 to 250,000 clones, approximately 85% of them seen just once; the ten biggest clones take up roughly 5%. The material sequenced was peripheral blood. These receptors were collected from a man aged 45 to 65 with COVID-19, enrolled during active disease. The CDR3 runs from the conserved cysteine through the conserved F or W. The D gene is left open where the match is weak. The size of a clone is reported for some rows only, either as once, few or many, or as a class for expanded clones.

V gene	D gene	J gene	clone size	CDR3 protein	CDR3 DNA
TRBV5-1	TRBD2	TRBJ2-5	few	CASSLTSGGGTQYF	TGCGCCAGCAGCCTGACTAGCGGGGGAGGGACCCAGTACTTC
TRBV4-1	TRBD1	TRBJ2-7	-	CASSQIMGQRSYEQYF	TGCGCCAGCAGCCAAATAATGGGACAGCGCTCCTACGAGCAGTACTTC
TRBV7-8	-	TRBJ1-4	-	CASSFRGSTLEEKLFF	TGTGCCAGCAGCTTTAGAGGGAGTACTTTGGAGGAAAAACTGTTTTTT
TRBV2	-	TRBJ1-5	few	CASSETNSNQPQHF	TGTGCCAGCAGTGAAACAAATAGCAATCAGCCCCAGCATTTT
TRBV20-1	-	TRBJ2-1	-	CSARYDRRQFF	TGCAGTGCTAGATACGATAGGAGGCAGTTCTTC
TRBV19	TRBD1	TRBJ1-1	-	CASSLQTGGTEAFF	TGTGCCAGTAGTCTCCAAACAGGGGGTACTGAAGCTTTCTTT
TRBV4-2	-	TRBJ1-1	-	CASSQVIGVNTEAFF	TGTGCCAGCAGCCAAGTCATCGGAGTGAACACTGAAGCTTTCTTT
TRBV7-3	-	TRBJ1-6	many	CASSPNLNSPLHF	TGTGCCAGCAGCCCCAATCTAAATTCACCCCTCCACTTT
TRBV19	-	TRBJ2-3	-	CASSNDRTTDTQYF	TGTGCCAGTAGTAACGACAGGACCACAGATACGCAGTATTTT
TRBV9	-	TRBJ2-2	-	CASSVGGGPRGTGELFF	TGTGCCAGCAGCGTAGGCGGGGGCCCTCGAGGCACCGGGGAGCTGTTTTTT
TRBV10-3	TRBD2	TRBJ2-2	-	CAISDYQRGDTGELFF	TGTGCCATCAGTGATTATCAGCGGGGGGACACCGGGGAGCTGTTTTTT
TRBV5-4	-	TRBJ1-1	-	CASSYRDTEAFF	TGTGCCAGCAGTTACCGGGACACTGAAGCTTTCTTT
TRBV14	-	TRBJ2-7	-	CASSQVGGQYYEQYF	TGTGCCAGCAGCCAAGTTGGGGGACAATACTACGAGCAGTACTTC
TRBV4-3	TRBD1	TRBJ1-4	-	CASSQDRGQGEKLFF	TGCGCCAGCAGCCAAGATCGGGGACAGGGTGAAAAACTGTTTTTT
TRBV6-4	TRBD2	TRBJ2-3	medium-sized	CASSLTSGGTDTQYF	TGTGCCAGCAGTCTGACTAGCGGGGGGACAGATACGCAGTATTTT
TRBV30	-	TRBJ2-1	-	CAWSGGLEQFF	TGTGCCTGGAGCGGAGGGTTGGAGCAGTTCTTC
TRBV12-3/TRBV12-4	TRBD1	TRBJ1-1	-	CASSLRDRGSAFF	TGTGCCAGCAGTCTCCGGGACAGGGGCTCAGCTTTCTTT
TRBV7-7	-	TRBJ1-1	-	CASSLRLAQGTEAFF	TGTGCTAGCAGCTTAAGGTTAGCCCAAGGCACTGAAGCTTTCTTT
TRBV4-2	-	TRBJ2-3	-	CASKDFPTSTDTQYF	TGTGCCAGCAAGGACTTCCCGACTAGCACAGATACGCAGTATTTT
TRBV18	-	TRBJ2-7	once	CASSPQRWAIYEQYF	TGTGCCAGCTCACCCCAAAGGTGGGCTATCTACGAGCAGTACTTC
TRBV13	TRBD1	TRBJ2-7	-	CATDRAPYEQYF	TGTGCCACAGACAGGGCGCCTTACGAGCAGTACTTC
TRBV19	-	TRBJ2-1	-	CASSIVGSRRSEQFF	TGTGCCAGTAGTATAGTCGGGTCTCGCCGGAGTGAGCAGTTCTTC
TRBV30	-	TRBJ1-2	once	CAWRIPGNAGYTF	TGTGCCTGGAGGATCCCGGGGAACGCTGGCTACACCTTC
TRBV6-4	TRBD1	TRBJ1-2	-	CASSNGQGMSYGYTF	TGTGCCAGCAGTAACGGACAGGGAATGAGCTATGGCTACACCTTC
TRBV19	-	TRBJ1-4	-	CASRKTQGRTNEKLFF	TGTGCCAGTAGAAAGACACAGGGACGGACTAATGAAAAACTGTTTTTT
TRBV19	-	TRBJ1-1	few	CASSTQGLLTNTEAFF	TGTGCCAGTAGTACCCAAGGACTCTTGACTAACACTGAAGCTTTCTTT
TRBV4-2	TRBD2	TRBJ2-7	-	CASSPIAGGRSSYEQYF	TGTGCCAGCAGCCCAATAGCGGGGGGTAGGAGCTCCTACGAGCAGTACTTC
TRBV7-9	-	TRBJ2-3	-	CASSKSTGTDTQYF	TGTGCCAGCAGCAAATCTACTGGCACAGATACGCAGTATTTT
TRBV3-1/TRBV3-2	-	TRBJ2-4	-	CASSQGQSKNIQYF	TGTGCCAGCAGCCAAGGACAGAGCAAAAACATTCAGTACTTC
TRBV7-2	-	TRBJ2-5	-	CASSLGGTRETQYF	TGTGCCAGCAGCTTAGGGGGGACAAGAGAGACCCAGTACTTC
TRBV3-1/TRBV3-2	-	TRBJ2-1	-	CASSQAWDSYNEQFF	TGTGCCAGCAGCCAAGCTTGGGACTCTTACAATGAGCAGTTCTTC
TRBV20-1	TRBD1	TRBJ2-3	-	CSASTGGGTDTQYF	TGCAGTGCTAGTACAGGGGGCGGAACAGATACGCAGTATTTT
TRBV12-3/TRBV12-4	-	TRBJ2-5	-	CASSFVHQETQYF	TGTGCCAGCAGTTTCGTTCACCAAGAGACCCAGTACTTC
TRBV24-1	-	TRBJ2-7	-	CATSDSGRSYEQYF	TGTGCCACCAGTGATTCGGGGAGGTCGTACGAGCAGTACTTC
TRBV30	-	TRBJ1-5	-	CAWSAGAANQPQHF	TGTGCCTGGAGTGCAGGGGCCGCCAATCAGCCCCAGCATTTT
TRBV4-2	-	TRBJ1-1	-	CASSPTGGIGGTEAFF	TGTGCCAGCAGCCCGACCGGGGGGATCGGAGGCACTGAAGCTTTCTTT
TRBV6-5	TRBD1	TRBJ2-7	few	CASAWTGYLGEQYF	TGTGCCAGCGCCTGGACAGGGTATTTGGGGGAGCAGTACTTC
TRBV7-9	TRBD2	TRBJ2-5	-	CASSLGGTSIIETQYF	TGTGCCAGCAGCTTAGGAGGGACTAGCATAATCGAGACCCAGTACTTC
TRBV27	TRBD1	TRBJ1-6	once	CASSLSWGQGSPLHF	TGTGCCAGCAGTTTATCGTGGGGACAGGGTTCACCCCTCCACTTT